This passage covers 7 T cell receptor beta chains from one sample sequenced in a study of T-cell reconstitution after alpha-beta-depleted transplantation in children (dated by TCRdb to 2016 to 2017). The label giving this sample's treatment or condition can be read as: allogeneic hematopoietic cell transplantation with graft depleted of TCRalphabeta T cells and CD19 B cells. The library was made by PCR. The sample was run on an Illumina HiSeq 2500. TCR library preparation used molecular barcoding, with unique molecular identifiers applied to normalize quantification of the TCRbeta repertoire. Starting from the raw public reads, TCRdb applied fastp trimming at Q25, assembled clones with MiXCR and retained in-frame beta chains. For every CDR3 protein sequence, its rows merge into one entry that carries the most common genes and DNA. For this sample there are approximately 490,000 distinct CDR3 sequences; roughly 10% appear just once. 2% to 2.5% of the sample is held by the ten biggest clonotypes.

Source: PBMCs, taken before TCRalphabeta/CD19-depleted stem cell transplant. Every receptor here comes from a child aged 2-9 years with inherited bone marrow failure, due to receive a stem cell transplant.

This clonotype was counted at least ten times. V gene TRBV6-2 or TRBV6-3 combines with J gene TRBJ2-7, with 13 bases that match TRBD2. Germline V gene lookup returns CDR1 MNHEY and CDR2 SVGEGT. V was clipped by 2 bases and J by 5 bases; unmatched bases: 9. The CDR3 has 17 amino acids. CDR3 protein: CASSYRRTSGRYNEQYF. The CDR3 DNA follows: TGTGCCAGCAGTTACCGCAGGACTAGCGGGAGATACAACGAGCAGTACTTC.

This clonotype was detected a few times. The chain joins TRBV4-1 to TRBJ2-5, with D maybe TRBD2 (6 bases). CDR3 length equals 17 residues. V dropped 1 base and J dropped 5 bases, with 20 bases sitting between them. CDR1 is MGHRA and CDR2 is YSYEKL in the germline V gene. CDR3 region: CASSQGVLAGTGETQYF. CDR3 bases: TGCGCCAGCAGCCAAGGGGTATTGGCGGGGACGGGGGAGACCCAGTACTTC.

This clonotype was observed many times. The rearrangement joins TRBV19 to TRBJ2-7; D gene unclear. From germline, CDR1 is LNHDA and CDR2 SQIVND (reference sequence). The CDR3 length is 14 residues. V lost 5 bases and J 0 bases, leaving 11 bases between the germline ends. For the CDR3, the DNA is TGTGCCAGTAGTCCCCAAGGGTTCTCCTACGAGCAGTACTTC. This codes for CASSPQGFSYEQYF.

This clonotype has ten or more counts. This chain uses TRBV4-3 with TRBJ1-5; TRBD1 aligns across 12 bases. Germline V gene data show CDR1 as LGHNA and CDR2 as YSLEER. This CDR3 region has 16 residues. Trimming at V came to 3 bases and at J to 4 bases, leaving 4 bases not matched to a gene. The CDR3 protein is CASSQGTGGENQPQHF. Written as DNA, the CDR3 is TGCGCCAGCAGCCAGGGGACAGGGGGCGAAAATCAGCCCCAGCATTTT.

The CDR3 sequence: CASSYRDSIPNYGYTF. The CDR3 nucleotides are TGTGCCAGCAGCTACAGGGACAGTATTCCTAACTATGGCTACACCTTC. V and J are TRBV7-2 and TRBJ1-2, with 7 nucleotides matching TRBD1. After removal of 4 bases from V and 0 bases from J, the junction contained 8 bases not matched to a gene. CDR1 SGHTA and CDR2 FQGNSA come from the germline V gene. The CDR3 has 16 amino acids. Combining the CDR3 with reference TRBV7-2 and TRBJ1-2 gives the whole variable domain GAGVSQSPSNKVTEKGKDVELRCDPISGHTALYWYRQSLGQGLEFLIYFQGNSAPDKSGLPSDRFSAERTGGSVSTLTIQRTQQEDSAVYLCASSYRDSIPNYGYTFGSGTRLTVV.

This clonotype has at least ten counts. The rearrangement uses TRBV20-1 and TRBJ2-3, with 9 bases fitting TRBD2. Germline V CDR1 and CDR2: DFQATT, SNEGSKA (reference sequence). With V trimmed by 5 bases and J by 2 bases, 5 bases remained unmatched. The CDR3 runs to 14 residues. The CDR3: CSAPTSGNTDTQYF. The CDR3 DNA reads TGCAGTGCTCCGACTAGCGGTAACACAGATACGCAGTATTTT.

V usage is TRBV5-6 and J usage is TRBJ2-3, with 9 bases lining up with TRBD1. The CDR3 totals 15 residues. CDR1 is SGHDT, CDR2 YYEEEE, per germline. Trimming at V came to 2 bases and at J to 3 bases, leaving 4 bases not matched to a gene. The DNA of the CDR3 is TGTGCCAGCAGCTTTGCACAGGGGGCAACAGATACGCAGTATTTT. The encoded protein is CASSFAQGATDTQYF.